Below, one TCR beta chain is given with its context. The germline V gene encodes CDR1 SQVTM and CDR2 ANQGSEA. There are 13 residues in the CDR3. These data belong to a study of cytomegalovirus exposure and HLA in healthy donors. Primers: 60 Vbeta forward and 13 Jbeta reverse. The protocol was immunoSEQ multiplex PCR, while the TCRdb copy is restricted to in-frame clones and leaves out a portion. The sample records approximately 150,000 clones, 80% being singletons. The genes are TRBV29-1 and TRBJ2-5; D possibly corresponds to TRBD1 (6 bases). The assigned J gene may be wrong: the sequence end matches TRBJ2-7 better. The sequenced material came from PBMCs. The sequence came from a young man in good health and CMV-seronegative. The CDR3 here is CSVVQQGTYEQYF. The DNA for the CDR3 is TGCAGCGTTGTACAACAGGGTACCTACGAGCAGTACTTC.